This T cell receptor beta chain was obtained from a study of OX40 agonist ivuxolimab in advanced cancers. Whole-study results and caveats: The CD4+ and CD8+ T cells in the blood had expanded clonally by week 6 at 0.1 to 3.0 mg/kg.

V lost 4 bases and J lost 6, with 17 bases in between. The CDR3 contains 14 residues. Germline V gene data show CDR1 as SGHRS and CDR2 as YFSETQ. This clone appeared a single time. Its antigen is unidentified. The assay was immunoSEQ multiplex PCR, and TCRdb's table has in-frame clones only and misses some. Seen here are some 77,000 clones, over 80% observed once, and the top ten hold over 8.5%. The rearrangement joins TRBV5-1 to TRBJ2-7; perhaps TRBD1 as D (6 bases). This clonotype was sampled from an adult with an advanced solid tumor such as melanoma, head and neck, liver or kidney cancer. Source: CD4+ or CD8+ T cells sorted from blood, taken in a trial of the OX40 agonist ivuxolimab. The CDR3 reads CASSTKTGAGEQYF. Here the CDR3 DNA reads TGCGCCAGCAGCACAAAGACAGGAGCCGGCGAGCAGTACTTC. Looking up the rest from reference TRBV5-1 and TRBJ2-7 gives the full variable domain: KAGVTQTPRYLIKTRGQQVTLSCSPISGHRSVSWYQQTPGQGLQFLFEYFSETQRNKGNFPGRFSGRQFSNSRSEMNVSTLELGDSALYLCASSTKTGAGEQYFGPGTRLTVT.